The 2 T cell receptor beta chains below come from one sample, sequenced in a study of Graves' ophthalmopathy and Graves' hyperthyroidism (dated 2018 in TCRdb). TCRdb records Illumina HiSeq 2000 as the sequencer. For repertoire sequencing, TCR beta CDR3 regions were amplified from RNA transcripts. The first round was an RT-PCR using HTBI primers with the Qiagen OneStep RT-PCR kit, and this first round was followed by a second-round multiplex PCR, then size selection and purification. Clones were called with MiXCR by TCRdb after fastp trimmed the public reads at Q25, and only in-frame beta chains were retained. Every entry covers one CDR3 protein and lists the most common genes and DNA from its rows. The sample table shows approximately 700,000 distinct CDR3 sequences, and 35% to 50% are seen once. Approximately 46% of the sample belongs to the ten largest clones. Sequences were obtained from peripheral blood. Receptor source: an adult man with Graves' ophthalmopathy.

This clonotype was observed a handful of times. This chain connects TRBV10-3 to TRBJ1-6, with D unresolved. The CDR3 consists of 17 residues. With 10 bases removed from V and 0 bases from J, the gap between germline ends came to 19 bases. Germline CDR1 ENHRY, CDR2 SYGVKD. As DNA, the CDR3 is TGTGCCAGCACTAGCTCAGGAACCAGCTCCTATAATTCACCCCTCCACTTT. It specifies CASTSSGTSSYNSPLHF.

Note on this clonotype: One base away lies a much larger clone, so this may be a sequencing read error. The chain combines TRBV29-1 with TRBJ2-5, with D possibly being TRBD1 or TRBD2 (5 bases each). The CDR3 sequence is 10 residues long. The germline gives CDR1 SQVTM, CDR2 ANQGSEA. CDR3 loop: CSARMGAQYF. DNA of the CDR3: TGCAGTGCCAGGATGGGGGCCCAGTACTTC.